A selection of T cell receptor beta chains follows, all from one sample in a study of cytomegalovirus exposure and HLA in healthy donors. TCRdb's copy holds only in-frame clones and misses some; the assay was immunoSEQ multiplex PCR. The table lists tens of thousands of clones, approximately 95% of them singletons. Source material: PBMCs. The receptors shown here come from a woman aged 18 to 35 in good health and CMV-seropositive. The CDR3 runs from the conserved cysteine through the conserved F or W. Each record gives: D gene, clone size, J gene, V gene, CDR3 DNA, CDR3 protein. A D gene is named only where the DNA matches it firmly. Size tells how often a clone was seen (once, few, many) or the class of an expanded clone, and some rows leave it out.

. | . | TRBJ1-2 | TRBV1 | TGCACCAGCAGCCAAGACCGGGACAGTGTTAACTATGGCTACACCTTC | CTSSQDRDSVNYGYTF
TRBD2 | . | TRBJ2-1 | TRBV6-1 | TGTGCCGCCAACGGGGCGGGAGCCCCAGGAAATGAGCAGTTCTTC | CAANGAGAPGNEQFF
. | . | TRBJ2-3 | TRBV19 | TGTGCCAGCCTCTCGGGGGTGGGAGATACGCAGTATTTT | CASLSGVGDTQYF
. | . | TRBJ2-3 | TRBV10-1 | TGCGCCAGCAGTGAATCGAGAATCACAGATACGCAGTATTTT | CASSESRITDTQYF
. | . | TRBJ1-1 | TRBV6-1 | TGTGCCAGCAGTGATTCAAGGGGAAATGGAGCTTTCTTT | CASSDSRGNGAFF
. | . | TRBJ2-2 | TRBV30 | TGTGCCTGGAGTGTACTCCACGTCACCGGGGAGCTGTTTTTT | CAWSVLHVTGELFF
TRBD1 | . | TRBJ1-2 | TRBV6-4 | TGTGCCAGCAGTCCGACAGGGGACTATGGCTACACCTTC | CASSPTGDYGYTF
. | . | TRBJ2-1 | TRBV29-1 | TGCAGCGCGTTACCCTCGAGCTCCTACAATGAGCAGTTCTTC | CSALPSSSYNEQFF
TRBD2 | . | TRBJ2-3 | TRBV11-3 | TGTGCCAGCAGCTTAGTAAGGGAGGGTACGCAGTATTTT | CASSLVREGTQYF
TRBD1 | . | TRBJ2-6 | TRBV19 | TGTGCCAGTTCCTCAGGGGGCGCTGGGGCCAACGTCCTGACTTTC | CASSSGGAGANVLTF
TRBD2 | . | TRBJ2-5 | TRBV27 | TGTGCCAGCAGTTTAGGGGGGGGACTTCTCGGAGGTGAGACCCAGTACTTC | CASSLGGGLLGGETQYF
TRBD1 | . | TRBJ1-5 | TRBV7-2 | TGTGCCAGCAGCGCCCGGACAGGACTTATGGGCAATCAGCCCCAGCATTTT | CASSARTGLMGNQPQHF
. | . | TRBJ1-1 | TRBV5-1 | TGCGCCAGCAGCTTGGAAGGAGGGGCTTTCTTT | CASSLEGGAFF
. | . | TRBJ2-7 | TRBV7-9 | TGTGCCAGCAGCTGGACAGTCTACGAGCAGTACTTC | CASSWTVYEQYF
TRBD2 | . | TRBJ2-1 | TRBV9 | TGTGCCAGCAGCGTATCTAGCGGGAGGTTGTTCTTC | CASSVSSGRLFF
. | . | TRBJ2-7 | TRBV9 | TGTGCCAGCAGCGAAGGGAGTGCCCACGAGCAGTACTTC | CASSEGSAHEQYF
TRBD2 | . | TRBJ2-1 | TRBV30 | TGTGCCTGGAGTGTTTCGTCTAGCGGGAGCAATGAGCAGTTCTTC | CAWSVSSSGSNEQFF
TRBD2 | . | TRBJ2-1 | TRBV11-2 | TGTGCCAGCAGCTTACCGGGACTAGCGGGTTTGGGGCAGTTCTTC | CASSLPGLAGLGQFF
TRBD1 | once | TRBJ2-7 | TRBV2 | TGTGCCAGCAGTGAAGAGGGGACAGGGATCGGGTTCGAGCAGTACTTC | CASSEEGTGIGFEQYF
. | . | TRBJ1-3 | TRBV23-1 | TGCGCCAGCCATGGGGGGTATCGTGGAAACACCATATATTTT | CASHGGYRGNTIYF
. | . | TRBJ1-2 | TRBV30 | TGTGCCTGGAGTGTAACGGAGACCTATGGCTACACCTTC | CAWSVTETYGYTF
TRBD1 | . | TRBJ2-5 | TRBV4-2 | TGTGCCAGCAGCCCTGGACAGGGCCCCGTGGGGACCCAGTACTTC | CASSPGQGPVGTQYF
TRBD2 | . | TRBJ2-1 | TRBV7-6 | TGTGCCAGCACAAAGGGAGGGAGTTTAGTAAATGAGCAGTTCTTC | CASTKGGSLVNEQFF
TRBD2 | . | TRBJ2-2 | TRBV11-3 | TGTGCCAGCTCGAGCGGGGGGTGGAACGGGGAGCTGTTTTTT | CASSSGGWNGELFF
. | . | TRBJ1-1 | TRBV7-9 | TGTGCCAGCAGCTTAGATTGGGGGGAAGCTGAAGCTTTCTTT | CASSLDWGEAEAFF
. | . | TRBJ1-5 | TRBV7-2 | TGTGCCAGCAGCACAGAACAGAATCAGCCCCAGCATTTT | CASSTEQNQPQHF
. | . | TRBJ1-5 | TRBV6-4 | TGTGCCAGCTCTCGGGAGGCAATAGGTCAGCCCCAGCATTTT | CASSREAIGQPQHF
. | . | TRBJ2-1 | TRBV7-2 | TGTGCCAGCAGCTTACAGAGGGGGTCCTACAATGAGCAGTTCTTC | CASSLQRGSYNEQFF
TRBD1 | . | TRBJ1-1 | TRBV19 | TGTGCCAGTAGTATAAATTTCCCGGACAGGGGAAGCTCCCTTGAAGCTTTCTTT | CASSINFPDRGSSLEAFF
TRBD1 | . | TRBJ1-1 | TRBV18 | TGTGCCAGCGCAGGGGGTTGGACTGAAGCTTTCTTT | CASAGGWTEAFF
. | . | TRBJ1-2 | TRBV7-2 | TGTGCCAGCAGCTTAACTCGGCGGAGACCCTATGGCTACACCTTC | CASSLTRRRPYGYTF
TRBD1 | . | TRBJ2-2 | TRBV6-5 | TGTGCCAGCAGTTACTCGACAGGGGTGGCCACCGGGGAGCTGTTTTTT | CASSYSTGVATGELFF
TRBD1 | . | TRBJ2-7 | TRBV6-6 | TGTGCCAGCAGTTACGCCCCCGACAGGGACGAGCAGTACTTC | CASSYAPDRDEQYF